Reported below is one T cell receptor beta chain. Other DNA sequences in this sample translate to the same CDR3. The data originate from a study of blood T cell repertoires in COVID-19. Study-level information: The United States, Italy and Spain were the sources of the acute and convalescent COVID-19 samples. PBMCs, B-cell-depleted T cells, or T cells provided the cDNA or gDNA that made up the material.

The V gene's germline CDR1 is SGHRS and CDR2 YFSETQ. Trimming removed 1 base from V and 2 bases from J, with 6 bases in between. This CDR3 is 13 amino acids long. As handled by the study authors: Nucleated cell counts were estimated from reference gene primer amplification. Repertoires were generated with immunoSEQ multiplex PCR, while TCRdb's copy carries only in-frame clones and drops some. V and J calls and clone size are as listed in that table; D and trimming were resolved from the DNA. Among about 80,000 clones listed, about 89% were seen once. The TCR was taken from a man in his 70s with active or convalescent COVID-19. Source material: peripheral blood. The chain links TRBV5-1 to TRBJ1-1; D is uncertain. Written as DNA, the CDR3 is TGCGCCAGCAGCTTGACACCTAACACTGAAGCTTTCTTT. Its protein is CASSLTPNTEAFF.